A selection of T cell receptor beta chains follows, all from one sample in a study of human T cells and chemical hapten exposure. TCRdb reprocessed the RACE reads via MiXCR and lists one record per CDR3 protein. Here the sample spans approximately 97,000 distinct CDR3 sequences, around a quarter being singletons. This sample comprised whole blood, obtained in connection with sensitization to the hapten diphenylcyclopropenone (DPC). The source of these receptors is a man aged 35-49 years with alopecia areata. Some clones in this sample may be carry-over from other donors' samples. The CDR3 runs from the conserved cysteine through the conserved F or W. A D gene is named only where the DNA matches it firmly. Expanded clones are given a class, and other clones once, few, many or no size at all.

d_gene	j_gene	v_gene	abundance	CDR3aa	CDR3nt
TRBD2	TRBJ2-3	TRBV29-1	-	CSVLAGGGTDTQYF	TGCAGCGTACTAGCGGGAGGAGGGACAGATACGCAGTATTTT
TRBD2	TRBJ2-7	TRBV5-1	-	CASSHGLASSYEQYF	TGCGCCAGCAGCCACGGACTAGCGAGCTCCTACGAGCAGTACTTC
-	TRBJ2-7	TRBV27	-	CASSFGPSSYEQYF	TGTGCCAGCAGTTTTGGGCCTAGCTCCTACGAGCAGTACTTC
TRBD1	TRBJ2-7	TRBV27	-	CASRDSAAEQYF	TGTGCCAGCCGGGACAGTGCCGCCGAGCAGTACTTC
TRBD1	TRBJ1-2	TRBV6-6	once	CASIKGGGYGYTF	TGTGCCAGCATTAAAGGGGGCGGCTATGGCTACACCTTC
-	TRBJ2-1	TRBV9	-	CASSPSWGVAYNEQFF	TGTGCCAGCAGCCCTAGCTGGGGGGTTGCCTACAATGAGCAGTTCTTC
TRBD2	TRBJ2-3	TRBV2	-	CASSASLGSGSIYTQYF	TGTGCCAGCAGTGCATCATTGGGTAGCGGGAGTATTTATACGCAGTATTTT
-	TRBJ1-1	TRBV5-5	few	CASSPEARFAFF	TGTGCCAGCAGCCCGGAGGCTCGTTTCGCTTTCTTT
TRBD2	TRBJ2-4	TRBV7-9	-	CASSQTSGIAKNIQYF	TGTGCCAGCAGCCAGACTAGCGGGATAGCCAAAAACATTCAGTACTTC
-	TRBJ2-2	TRBV14	-	CASSPHVGTTGELFF	TGTGCCAGCAGCCCCCATGTGGGGACCACCGGGGAGCTGTTTTTT
-	TRBJ2-1	TRBV28	-	CASTRGDEQFF	TGTGCCAGCACCCGGGGTGATGAGCAGTTCTTC
-	TRBJ1-5	TRBV5-5	-	CASSYDGANQPQHF	TGTGCCAGCAGCTACGATGGGGCCAATCAGCCCCAGCATTTT
-	TRBJ1-1	TRBV20-1	few	CSASHMGGRLNTEAFF	TGCAGTGCTAGCCACATGGGGGGACGGCTGAACACTGAAGCTTTCTTT
TRBD1	TRBJ1-5	TRBV6-6	-	CATGQGDQPQHF	TGTGCCACTGGACAGGGGGATCAGCCCCAGCATTTT
-	TRBJ1-1	TRBV7-6	-	CASSLNKNTEAFF	TGTGCCAGCAGCCTCAACAAGAACACTGAAGCTTTCTTT
-	TRBJ1-1	TRBV28	-	CASSLSSSTEAFF	TGTGCCAGCAGTCTCTCTTCCAGCACTGAAGCTTTCTTT
-	TRBJ2-3	TRBV11-2	large	CASSLAVTDTQYF	TGTGCCAGCAGCTTAGCGGTGACAGATACGCAGTATTTT
TRBD1	TRBJ2-1	TRBV29-1	-	CSVERRTGRSSEQFF	TGCAGCGTTGAAAGGAGGACAGGGCGATCGAGTGAGCAGTTCTTC
-	TRBJ2-4	TRBV4-3	-	CASSQDYQDKNIQYF	TGCGCCAGCAGCCAAGATTACCAGGATAAAAACATTCAGTACTTC
-	TRBJ1-1	TRBV6-5	-	CASSYHAANGAEAFF	TGTGCCAGCAGTTACCACGCCGCCAATGGCGCTGAAGCTTTCTTT
-	TRBJ2-7	TRBV7-2	-	CASSRRLGAYYEQYF	TGTGCCAGCAGCCGGAGACTGGGAGCCTACTACGAGCAGTACTTC
TRBD2	TRBJ2-3	TRBV14	few	CASKRAGATDTQYF	TGTGCCAGCAAAAGAGCGGGAGCCACAGATACGCAGTATTTT
-	TRBJ1-1	TRBV6-1	-	CASKTGRSPEAFF	TGTGCCAGCAAAACAGGGAGGTCCCCTGAAGCTTTCTTT
-	TRBJ2-4	TRBV6-2/TRBV6-3	-	CASSYSMRRAKNIQYF	TGTGCCAGCAGTTACTCTATGCGGAGAGCCAAAAACATTCAGTACTTC
TRBD1	TRBJ2-7	TRBV7-9	few	CASSLADRAYEQYF	TGTGCCAGCAGCTTAGCGGACAGGGCCTACGAGCAGTACTTC
-	TRBJ2-5	TRBV6-5	-	CASSYSGTRQETQYF	TGTGCCAGCAGTTACTCCGGGACAAGACAAGAGACCCAGTACTTC
TRBD2	TRBJ2-6	TRBV2	-	CASSRLAGAGANVLTF	TGTGCCAGCAGTCGTCTAGCGGGAGCTGGGGCCAACGTCCTGACTTTC
TRBD1	TRBJ1-6	TRBV20-1	-	CSAEPTGLNSPLHF	TGCAGTGCAGAACCGACAGGGTTGAATTCACCCCTCCACTTT
-	TRBJ2-7	TRBV7-6	-	CASSQGEIGEQYF	TGTGCCAGCAGCCAGGGAGAGATAGGCGAGCAGTACTTC
-	TRBJ2-2	TRBV24-1	-	CATSDSDTGELFF	TGTGCCACCAGTGACTCTGACACCGGGGAGCTGTTTTTT
TRBD1	TRBJ2-2	TRBV6-5	-	CASSRDRGLRELFF	TGTGCCAGCAGCCGGGACAGGGGGCTTCGGGAGCTGTTTTTT
-	TRBJ1-1	TRBV28	-	CASSLTGRTEAFF	TGTGCCAGCAGTTTAACCGGGCGGACTGAAGCTTTCTTT